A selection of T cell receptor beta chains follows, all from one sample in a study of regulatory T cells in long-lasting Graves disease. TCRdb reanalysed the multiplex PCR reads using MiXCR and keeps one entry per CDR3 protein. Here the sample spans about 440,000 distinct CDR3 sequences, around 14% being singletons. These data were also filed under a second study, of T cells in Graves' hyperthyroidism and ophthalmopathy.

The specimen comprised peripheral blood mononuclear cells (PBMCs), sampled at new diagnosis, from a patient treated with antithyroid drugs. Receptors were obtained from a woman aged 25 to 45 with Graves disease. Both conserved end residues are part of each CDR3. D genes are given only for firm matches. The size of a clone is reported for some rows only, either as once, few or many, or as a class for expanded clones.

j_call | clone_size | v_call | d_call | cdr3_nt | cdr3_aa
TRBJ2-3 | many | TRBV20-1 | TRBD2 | TGCAGTGCTCACCGGGAGGGCCGCACAGATACGCAGTATTTT | CSAHREGRTDTQYF
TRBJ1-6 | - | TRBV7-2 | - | TGTGCCAGCAGCTTAAATTCACCCCTCCACTTT | CASSLNSPLHF
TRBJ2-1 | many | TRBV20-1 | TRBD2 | TGCAGTGCACCATCTCCGGCTAGCGGGATAGGGTACAATGAGCAGTTCTTC | CSAPSPASGIGYNEQFF
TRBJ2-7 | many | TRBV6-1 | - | TGTGCCAGCAGTGAAAGTGTTGTCGAGCAGTACTTC | CASSESVVEQYF
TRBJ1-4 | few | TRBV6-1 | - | TGTGCCAGCAGTCCCCCGGCAGACGGAACTAATGAAAAACTGTTTTTT | CASSPPADGTNEKLFF
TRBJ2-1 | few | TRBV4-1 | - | TGCGCCAGCAGCCAAGCCCCAGGGGGGAGCTCTTACAATGAGCAGTTCTTC | CASSQAPGGSSYNEQFF
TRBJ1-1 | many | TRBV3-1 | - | TGTGCCAGCAGCCACCTGAACACTGAAGCTTTCTTT | CASSHLNTEAFF
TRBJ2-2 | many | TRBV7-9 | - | TGTGCCAGCAGGCCGGGAACCGGGGAGCTGTTTTTT | CASRPGTGELFF
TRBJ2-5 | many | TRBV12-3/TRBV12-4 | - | TGTGCCAGCAGTTTCGGGTGGCGTGGTGTTCAAGAGACCCAGTACTTC | CASSFGWRGVQETQYF
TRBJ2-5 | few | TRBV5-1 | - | TGCGCCAGCAGCTTGAGCCTCGGGAGAGTGGAGACCCAGTACTTC | CASSLSLGRVETQYF
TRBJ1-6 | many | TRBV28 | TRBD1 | TGTGCCAGCAGACCCGGGACAGGGGTGAATTCACCCCTCCACTTT | CASRPGTGVNSPLHF
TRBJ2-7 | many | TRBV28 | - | TGTGCCAGCAGTTTAAGGCAGTTGGCCTACGAGCAGTACTTC | CASSLRQLAYEQYF
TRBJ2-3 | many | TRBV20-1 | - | TGCAGTGCTAGAGGGCGGAGTAGCACAGATACGCAGTATTTT | CSARGRSSTDTQYF
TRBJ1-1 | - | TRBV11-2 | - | TGTGCCAGCAGCATAGGAGGGAGCCCCGCTTTCTTT | CASSIGGSPAFF
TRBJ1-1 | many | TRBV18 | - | TGTGCCAGCAGCCCCACGGAAAACACTGAAGCTTTCTTT | CASSPTENTEAFF
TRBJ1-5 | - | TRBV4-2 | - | TGTGCCAGCAGCCTCGAGGGGGGTCATAATAGCAATCAGCCCCAGCATTTT | CASSLEGGHNSNQPQHF
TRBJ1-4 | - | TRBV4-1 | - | TGCGCCAGCAGCCCGGAGGATCCCCTTAATGAAAAACTGTTTTTT | CASSPEDPLNEKLFF
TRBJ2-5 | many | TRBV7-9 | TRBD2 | TGTGCCAGCAGCTTCTCCGGGACTAGCGGGAGGTCACAAGAGACCCAGTACTTC | CASSFSGTSGRSQETQYF
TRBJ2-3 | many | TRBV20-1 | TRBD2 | TGCAGTGCTAGCCCTCTGCGCGGGAGGGCCACAGATACGCAGTATTTT | CSASPLRGRATDTQYF
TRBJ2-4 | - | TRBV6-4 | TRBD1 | TGTGCCAGCAGCCCCTCGGGACAGGGTAACATTCAGTACTTC | CASSPSGQGNIQYF
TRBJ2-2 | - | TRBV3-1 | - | TGTGCCAGCAGCCAAGATAGAAGGGGGGGGCTGTTTTTT | CASSQDRRGGLFF
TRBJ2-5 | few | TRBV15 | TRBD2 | TGTGCCACCAGCAGAGTTTCAAGAGGCGGGAGGTTGGAAGAGACCCAGTACTTC | CATSRVSRGGRLEETQYF
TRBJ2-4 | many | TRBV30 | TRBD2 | TGTGCCTGGGACGGGAGGGAATCCAAAAACATTCAGTACTTC | CAWDGRESKNIQYF
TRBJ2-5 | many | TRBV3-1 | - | TGTGCCAGCAGCCATGCGAACAGCCCATGGTCGGAAGAGACCCAGTACTTC | CASSHANSPWSEETQYF
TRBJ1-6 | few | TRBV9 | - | TGTGCCAGCAGCGTACGGGACGGTGGGAATTCACCCCTCCACTTT | CASSVRDGGNSPLHF
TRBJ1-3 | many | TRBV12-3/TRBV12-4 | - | TGTGCCAGCGACGCGGGCTCTGGAAACACCATATATTTT | CASDAGSGNTIYF
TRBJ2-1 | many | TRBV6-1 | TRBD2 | TGTGCCAGCAGGAGCGGGAGGGCGTCTTACAATGAGCAGTTCTTC | CASRSGRASYNEQFF
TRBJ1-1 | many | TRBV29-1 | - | TGCAGCGTTCGAGGGACACTGAACACTGAAGCTTTCTTT | CSVRGTLNTEAFF
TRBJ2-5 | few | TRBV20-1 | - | TGCAGTGCTAGTAGGTCTCTAGCGCTTAAAGAGACCCAGTACTTC | CSASRSLALKETQYF
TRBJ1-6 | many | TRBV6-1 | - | TGTGCCAGCAATGACAGGCCCTCCTATAATTCACCCCTCCACTTT | CASNDRPSYNSPLHF
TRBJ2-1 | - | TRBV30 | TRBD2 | TGTGCCTGGAGTCCACCCGTGACTAGCGGGAGAGACAATGAGCAGTTCTTC | CAWSPPVTSGRDNEQFF
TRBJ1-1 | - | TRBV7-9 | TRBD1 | TGTGCCAGCAGCTTGGAGGGACAGCTTGAAGCTTTCTTT | CASSLEGQLEAFF
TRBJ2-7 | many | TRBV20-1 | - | TGCAGTGCTAGTCAGCGGTCCTACGAGCAGTACTTC | CSASQRSYEQYF
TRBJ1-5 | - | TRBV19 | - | TGTGCCAGTAGCGAGACAGGAACCTTGACTAACAATCAGCCCCAGCATTTT | CASSETGTLTNNQPQHF
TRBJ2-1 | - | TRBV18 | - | TGTGCCAGCTCCCGGGGAGACGCGAATGAGCAGTTCTTC | CASSRGDANEQFF
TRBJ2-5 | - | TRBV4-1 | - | TGCGCCAGCAGCCAAGATTTGGTCACCGGAGAGACCCAGTACTTC | CASSQDLVTGETQYF
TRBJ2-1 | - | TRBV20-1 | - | TGCAGTGTTTCGGGAGCCCCATCCGGGGATGAGCAGTTCTTC | CSVSGAPSGDEQFF
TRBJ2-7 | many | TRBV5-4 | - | TGTGCCAGCAACTTCGCAGGGTCCTACGAGCAGTACTTC | CASNFAGSYEQYF
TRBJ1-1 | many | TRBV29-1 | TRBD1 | TGCAGCGTTGATTTTACAGGGGCCACTGAAGCTTTCTTT | CSVDFTGATEAFF
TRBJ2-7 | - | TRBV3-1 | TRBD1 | TGTGCCAGCAGCCAAGAACCACAGGGGGCCTACGAGCAGTACTTC | CASSQEPQGAYEQYF
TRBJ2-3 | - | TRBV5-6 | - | TGTGCCAGCAGCTTGGTCCCATTCGGGGTCTCAGTAAATACGCAGTATTTT | CASSLVPFGVSVNTQYF
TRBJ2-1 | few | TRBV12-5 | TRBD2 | TGTGCTAGTGGGCATTCGACTAGCGGGAGTCGGAATGAGCAGTTCTTC | CASGHSTSGSRNEQFF
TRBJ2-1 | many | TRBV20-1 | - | TGCAGTGCTACCGGGCCCCCAAACAAAAGGGAGCAGTTCTTC | CSATGPPNKREQFF
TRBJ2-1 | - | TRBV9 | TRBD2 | TGTGCCAGCAGCCCTAGGGGACTAGCGGGAGGGCAGAAGAATGAGCAGTTCTTC | CASSPRGLAGGQKNEQFF
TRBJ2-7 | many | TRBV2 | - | TGTGCCAGCACCAGCCCCCGGGGCGAGCAGTACTTC | CASTSPRGEQYF
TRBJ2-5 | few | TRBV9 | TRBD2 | TGTGCCAGCAGCGTCGGACTAGCGGGGGTCCTGGAGACCCAGTACTTC | CASSVGLAGVLETQYF
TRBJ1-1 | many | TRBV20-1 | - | TGCAGTGCCCCCCAGGACAACTTGAACACTGAAGCTTTCTTT | CSAPQDNLNTEAFF
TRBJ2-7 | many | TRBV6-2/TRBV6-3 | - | TGTGCCAGCAGTTACTTCGTCGTTAGCGTCAGGGGTCACTACGAGCAGTACTTC | CASSYFVVSVRGHYEQYF
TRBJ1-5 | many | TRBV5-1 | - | TGCGCCAGCAGCTTCGGGGGGGCGGGCAATCAGCCCCAGCATTTT | CASSFGGAGNQPQHF
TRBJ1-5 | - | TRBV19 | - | TGTGCCAGTAGTATCGGCCGGTCATGGGGGGCGGTGAGTCAGCCCCAGCATTTT | CASSIGRSWGAVSQPQHF